This section outlines one TCR beta chain sequence together with its context. The CDR3 length is 13 residues. The V end was cut by 7 bases, the J end by 4 bases, with 10 bases between. Germline V CDR1 and CDR2: MDHEN, SYDVKM. This record belongs to a study of blood T cell repertoires in COVID-19. For the study at large: COVID-19 samples collected from the United States, Italy and Spain covered acute and convalescent phases. The cDNA or gDNA used as material had been derived from T cells, B-cell-depleted T cells, or PBMCs.

Libraries were prepared by immunoSEQ multiplex PCR; TCRdb keeps only in-frame clonotypes and omits some of them. The sample includes hundreds of thousands of clones, roughly 87% seen only once; the top ten take 8% to 9.5%. The source material was PBMCs or T cells enriched from blood (not recorded which). The rearrangement uses TRBV28 and TRBJ2-2, with D tentatively TRBD1 (5 bases). This TCR was sampled from a woman aged 18-29 years who had recovered from COVID-19. CDR3 amino acids: CASTGPGTGELFF. CDR3 bases: TGTGCCAGCACAGGGCCGGGCACCGGGGAGCTGTTTTTT.